The rows below give T cell receptor beta chains drawn from one sample of a study of neoadjuvant anti-PD-1 for oral cavity cancer. Sequencing was performed with immunoSEQ multiplex PCR; in TCRdb, only in-frame clones are kept and a portion is missing. This table holds about 42,000 clones, roughly 77% found once. This specimen was PBMCs, taken after nivolumab (anti-PD-1) treatment. The receptor source for this set is a person aged 40-85 years with oral cavity squamous cell carcinoma. The CDR3 runs from the conserved cysteine through the conserved F or W. The order of the fields is V gene, clone size, J gene, D gene, CDR3 protein, CDR3 DNA. The D gene is left open where the match is weak. Some rows have no size entry. The others give once, few or many, or a class for an expanded clone.

>TRBV19|-|TRBJ1-2|-
CASSMSPTRDYGYTF
TGTGCCAGTAGTATGTCCCCGACACGTGACTATGGCTACACCTTC
>TRBV2|-|TRBJ1-3|-
CASSETAPTGNTIYF
TGTGCCAGCAGTGAGACCGCGCCGACTGGAAACACCATATATTTT
>TRBV27|-|TRBJ1-2|TRBD1
CASGLGQGGYTF
TGTGCCAGCGGCCTAGGACAGGGTGGCTACACCTTC
>TRBV6-1|-|TRBJ1-5|-
CASSVQGYQPQHF
TGTGCCAGCAGTGTACAGGGTTATCAGCCCCAGCATTTT
>TRBV5-8|-|TRBJ1-5|-
CASSLGGAWQPQHF
TGTGCCAGCAGCTTGGGGGGAGCTTGGCAGCCCCAGCATTTT
>TRBV28|-|TRBJ1-1|-
CASSLLAGNTEAFF
TGTGCCAGCAGTTTACTGGCAGGGAACACTGAAGCTTTCTTT
>TRBV10-1|-|TRBJ2-5|-
CASSEQTGETQYF
TGCGCCAGCAGTGAGCAAACGGGAGAGACCCAGTACTTC
>TRBV11-2|few|TRBJ2-2|-
CASSDLLRGGELFF
TGTGCCAGCAGCGACCTATTGCGGGGCGGGGAGCTGTTTTTT
>TRBV14|-|TRBJ2-7|-
CASSQVIAVIREQYF
TGTGCCAGCAGCCAAGTCATAGCAGTAATTCGGGAGCAGTACTTC
>TRBV5-1|-|TRBJ1-5|-
CASSLGQAPNQPQHF
TGCGCCAGCAGCTTGGGACAGGCGCCTAATCAGCCCCAGCATTTT
>TRBV6-1|-|TRBJ2-1|TRBD2
CASRGRTSGYNEQFF
TGTGCCAGCAGGGGCCGGACTAGCGGCTACAATGAGCAGTTCTTC
>TRBV11-3|few|TRBJ1-1|TRBD1
CASICTGGRVMNTEAFF
TGTGCCAGCATTTGTACAGGGGGACGGGTCATGAACACTGAAGCTTTCTTT
>TRBV4-1|-|TRBJ2-3|TRBD2
CASSRETSGDTDTQYF
TGCGCCAGCAGCCGGGAGACAAGCGGGGACACAGATACGCAGTATTTT
>TRBV5-1|-|TRBJ2-1|-
CASSNGRGEQFF
TGCGCCAGCAGCAACGGCCGGGGTGAGCAGTTCTTC
>TRBV7-2|-|TRBJ2-3|TRBD2
CASSRTSGETPDTQYF
TGTGCCAGCAGCCGTACTAGCGGGGAAACACCAGATACGCAGTATTTT
>TRBV11-2|-|TRBJ1-1|TRBD1
CASSSSRDRYNTEAFF
TGTGCCAGCAGCTCTAGTCGGGACAGATATAACACTGAAGCTTTCTTT
>TRBV18|-|TRBJ1-4|TRBD1
CASSPQPGTGDEKLFF
TGTGCCAGCTCACCACAACCCGGGACAGGGGACGAAAAACTGTTTTTT
>TRBV10-2|-|TRBJ1-1|-
CASSPGVTEAFF
TGCGCCAGCAGTCCAGGGGTCACTGAAGCTTTCTTT
>TRBV2|few|TRBJ2-1|-
CASSKAGFYNEQFF
TGTGCCAGCAGTAAGGCGGGTTTCTACAATGAGCAGTTCTTC
>TRBV14|once|TRBJ1-2|-
CASSQGKGKNYGYTF
TGTGCCAGCAGCCAAGGAAAGGGGAAGAACTATGGCTACACCTTC
>TRBV15|-|TRBJ1-4|-
CATSPSKAATNEKLFF
TGTGCCACCAGCCCGAGTAAAGCTGCAACTAATGAAAAACTGTTTTTT
>TRBV7-8|-|TRBJ1-2|-
CASSSRGSMISGYTF
TGTGCCAGCAGCTCCAGGGGCTCTATGATTTCTGGCTACACCTTC
>TRBV7-2|-|TRBJ2-7|-
CASSFSGVGTGEQYF
TGTGCCAGCAGCTTTTCCGGAGTGGGCACGGGCGAGCAGTACTTC
>TRBV11-2|-|TRBJ2-3|-
CASIPLRGRTLTDTQYF
TGTGCCAGCATCCCGTTGAGGGGTCGGACATTAACAGATACGCAGTATTTT
>TRBV5-8|-|TRBJ1-2|-
CASSLEGGYGYTF
TGTGCCAGCAGCTTGGAGGGAGGATATGGCTACACCTTC
>TRBV21-1|few|TRBJ1-4|-
CASSKALAGNEKLFF
TGTGCCAGCAGCAAAGCGCTCGCCGGGAATGAAAAACTGTTTTTT
>TRBV27|-|TRBJ2-5|-
CASSLWGTKTQYF
TGTGCCAGCAGTTTATGGGGGACGAAGACCCAGTACTTC
>TRBV4-1|few|TRBJ2-1|-
CASSQPRGGEQFF
TGCGCCAGCAGCCAACCAAGGGGGGGGGAGCAGTTCTTC
>TRBV2|-|TRBJ2-7|TRBD2
CASSEYASGIGEQYF
TGTGCCAGCAGTGAATACGCTAGCGGAATTGGAGAGCAGTACTTC
>TRBV14|-|TRBJ1-3|-
CASSQDFWPDPLNTIYF
TGTGCCAGCAGCCAAGATTTCTGGCCAGATCCTTTAAACACCATATATTTT
>TRBV7-9|few|TRBJ2-7|-
CASSLARGSEQYF
TGTGCCAGCAGCTTAGCGAGGGGGAGCGAGCAGTACTTC
>TRBV19|-|TRBJ1-2|-
CASKETTYGYTF
TGTGCCAGTAAGGAGACAACTTATGGCTACACCTTC
>TRBV19|-|TRBJ2-7|-
CASSRRRGAAAYEQYF
TGTGCCAGTAGTAGACGGAGGGGTGCCGCAGCCTACGAGCAGTACTTC
>TRBV11-2|-|TRBJ2-2|-
CASSSLIAIGTGELFF
TGTGCCAGCAGCTCACTTATAGCCATCGGGACCGGGGAGCTGTTTTTT
>TRBV5-1|few|TRBJ1-6|-
CASSLRPDNSPLHF
TGCGCCAGCAGCTTGAGACCCGATAATTCACCCCTCCACTTT
>TRBV5-1|-|TRBJ1-1|TRBD1
CASSQDRGFENTEAFF
TGCGCCAGCAGCCAGGACAGGGGGTTCGAGAACACTGAAGCTTTCTTT
>TRBV6-6|-|TRBJ2-3|TRBD2
CASIRLAGGRGPQYF
TGTGCCAGCATCCGACTAGCGGGAGGGCGGGGTCCGCAGTATTTT
>TRBV5-4|once|TRBJ2-5|-
CASSWDPRPSETQYF
TGTGCCAGCAGCTGGGACCCGAGGCCGTCGGAGACCCAGTACTTC
>TRBV7-2|-|TRBJ2-5|-
CASSLASSETQYF
TGTGCCAGCAGCTTAGCTAGCTCAGAGACCCAGTACTTC
>TRBV20-1|-|TRBJ2-1|-
CSASGPEQFF
TGCAGTGCTAGCGGGCCTGAGCAGTTCTTC
>TRBV7-8|-|TRBJ1-5|TRBD1
CASSLQTGGNQPQHF
TGTGCCAGCAGTCTCCAGACAGGGGGTAATCAGCCCCAGCATTTT
>TRBV5-1|-|TRBJ1-1|-
CASRSAGNTEAFF
TGCGCCAGCAGATCCGCAGGGAATACTGAAGCTTTCTTT
>TRBV10-2|once|TRBJ2-6|-
CASSDAGSSGANVLTF
TGCGCCAGCAGTGACGCAGGGAGCTCTGGGGCCAACGTCCTGACTTTC
>TRBV5-8|few|TRBJ1-5|-
CASSPTGTAGSNQPQHF
TGTGCCAGCAGCCCGACCGGGACTGCGGGAAGCAATCAGCCCCAGCATTTT
>TRBV9|-|TRBJ2-3|TRBD2
CASSHPGTSGRVPDTQYF
TGTGCCAGCAGCCACCCCGGGACTAGCGGGAGGGTTCCAGATACGCAGTATTTT